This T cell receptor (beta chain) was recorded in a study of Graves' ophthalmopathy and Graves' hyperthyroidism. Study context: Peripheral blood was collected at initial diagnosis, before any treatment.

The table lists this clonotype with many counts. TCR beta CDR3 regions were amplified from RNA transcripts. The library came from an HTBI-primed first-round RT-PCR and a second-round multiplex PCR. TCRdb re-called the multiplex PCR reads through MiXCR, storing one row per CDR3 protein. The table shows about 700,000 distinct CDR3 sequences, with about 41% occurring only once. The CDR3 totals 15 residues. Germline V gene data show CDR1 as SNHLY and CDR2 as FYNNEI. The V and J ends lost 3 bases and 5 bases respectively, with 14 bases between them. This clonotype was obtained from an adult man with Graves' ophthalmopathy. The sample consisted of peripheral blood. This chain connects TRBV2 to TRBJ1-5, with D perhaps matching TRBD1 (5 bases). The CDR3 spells CASSDQGLADQPQHF. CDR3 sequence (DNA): TGTGCCAGCAGTGATCAGGGTTTGGCTGATCAGCCCCAGCATTTT.